Below, 30 T cell receptor beta chains from the same sample are listed, as sequenced in a study of response to subunit inactivated influenza vaccine. In TCRdb, the RT-PCR reads were re-called with MiXCR into one record per CDR3 protein. Counted here are just under 550,000 distinct CDR3 sequences, under 30% occurring once; the ten biggest clones make up 2.5% to 3.5%. This sample was shared with a second study, whose subject was T cells expressing NK-cell markers. As that report states: UMIs accompanied the 5'RACE template switching by which TCR beta cDNA was made.

The sample here was CD4+ T cells sorted from PBMCs, taken approximately 13 days after vaccination. All receptors derive from a man aged 50 to 60 who received an inactivated influenza vaccine.

The chain carries TRBV2 and TRBJ1-5; D uncertain. Trimming stripped 7 bases from V and 5 bases from J, with 12 bases between. This CDR3 has 13 amino acids. The V gene's germline CDR1 is SNHLY and CDR2 FYNNEI. The CDR3 is CASMREGDQPQHF. The CDR3 region has the DNA TGTGCCAGCATGAGGGAGGGAGATCAGCCCCAGCATTTT.

The chain recombines TRBV6-5 with TRBJ2-7; D might be TRBD2 (6 bases). This CDR3 comprises 12 residues. The V end lost 6 bases, the J end lost 5 bases, and 11 bases lay between the germline ends. Germline V gene sequence: CDR1 MNHEY, CDR2 SVGAGI. In DNA, the CDR3 is TGTGCCAGCAGCGGGGGACGGGACGAGCAGTACTTC. It yields the protein CASSGGRDEQYF.

V and J are TRBV5-1 and TRBJ2-1; TRBD2 aligns across 14 bases. Germline CDR1 and CDR2: SGHRS and YFSETQ. Trimming cost V 5 bases and J 7 bases; bases outside gene matches: 8. This CDR3 has 16 residues. As DNA, the CDR3 is TGCGCCAGCAGTCGTTCCGGGACTAGCGGGAGTAATGAGCAGTTCTTC. It yields the protein CASSRSGTSGSNEQFF.

V is TRBV5-1 and J is TRBJ2-7, with unresolved D. The V gene lost 0 bases and the J gene lost 0 bases, with 10 bases spanning the gap. Per germline, CDR1 SGHRS and CDR2 YFSETQ. This CDR3 has 15 residues. CDR3 sequence (DNA): TGCGCCAGCAGCTTGGTAGACCGAAGCTCCTACGAGCAGTACTTC. Protein: CASSLVDRSSYEQYF. Full variable domain (missing parts from reference TRBV5-1 and TRBJ2-7): KAGVTQTPRYLIKTRGQQVTLSCSPISGHRSVSWYQQTPGQGLQFLFEYFSETQRNKGNFPGRFSGRQFSNSRSEMNVSTLELGDSALYLCASSLVDRSSYEQYFGPGTRLTVT.

The rearrangement joins TRBV20-1 to TRBJ1-2; the D gene is possibly TRBD1 (5 bases). Germline CDR1 DFQATT, CDR2 SNEGSKA (reference sequence). The CDR3 is 10 residues long. Between the trimmed V and J ends, which lost 6 bases and 5 bases, there was a span of 7 bases. In DNA form, the CDR3 reads TGCAGTGCCAGGGCATATGGCTACACCTTC. Protein sequence: CSARAYGYTF.

This clonotype came up many times. The chain is built from TRBV10-2 and TRBJ1-5; 9 nucleotides align to TRBD1. The junction had 14 bases not matched to a gene; V was cut back by 4 bases and J by 1 base. CDR3 length: 19 residues. Germline V gives CDR1 WSHSY, CDR2 SAAADI. CDR3 sequence: CASSGSGTGYWRSNQPQHF. The CDR3 DNA reads TGCGCCAGCAGTGGGTCGGGGACAGGGTATTGGAGAAGCAATCAGCCCCAGCATTTT.

The chain carries TRBV6-2 or TRBV6-3 and TRBJ1-5; 8 nucleotides align to TRBD1. Germline CDR1 and CDR2: MNHEY and SVGEGT. The CDR3 contains 16 residues. The V gene end was trimmed by 6 bases and the J gene end by 5 bases; junction bases not matched to a gene: 12. The CDR3 coding sequence is TGTGCCAGCAGCTCCCTCGGACAGGGTAGTTATCAGCCCCAGCATTTT. Residues: CASSSLGQGSYQPQHF.

This clonotype came up a few times. The V call is TRBV20-1, the J call TRBJ2-7, with TRBD1 identical over 7 bases. This CDR3 has 14 amino acids. Germline CDR1 is DFQATT and CDR2 is SNEGSKA (reference sequence). Losses at the gene ends were 4 bases for V and 0 bases for J; bases not matched to a gene: 6. This CDR3 reads CSATTGPSSYEQYF. CDR3 in DNA: TGCAGTGCTACGACAGGGCCGAGCTCCTACGAGCAGTACTTC.

The gene calls are TRBV29-1 and TRBJ2-2; 16 bases align to TRBD2. The germline gives CDR1 SQVTM, CDR2 ANQGSEA. This CDR3 comprises 18 residues. Trimming at V came to 5 bases and at J to 5 bases, leaving 11 bases not matched to a gene. The CDR3 nucleotides are TGCAGCGTTAGGGGGACTAGCGGGAGGGTCGGAGTAACCGGGGAGCTGTTTTTT. Amino acid sequence: CSVRGTSGRVGVTGELFF.

The V call is TRBV11-2, the J call TRBJ1-1; D is uncertain. Germline CDR1 is SGHAT and CDR2 is FQNNGV. This CDR3 has 16 amino acids. V lost 2 bases to trimming and J lost 0 bases, with 13 bases between them. DNA for the CDR3: TGTGCCAGCAGCTTATGGAGAACACAGATGAACACTGAAGCTTTCTTT. Amino acids: CASSLWRTQMNTEAFF.

The gene calls are TRBV3-1 and TRBJ1-6, with D unresolved. Germline CDR1 LGHDT, CDR2 YNNKEL (reference sequence). CDR3 length: 13 amino acids. The V end was cut by 1 base, the J end by 8 bases, with 6 bases between. As DNA, the CDR3 is TGTGCCAGCAGCCAAGGCCCTCATTCACCCCTCCACTTT. Translating it yields CASSQGPHSPLHF.

This clonotype has just a few counts. The chain is built from TRBV24-1 and TRBJ2-7, with a weak D call TRBD2 (5 bases). Germline CDR1 and CDR2: KGHDR and SFDVKD. The V end lost 6 bases, the J end lost 0 bases, and 20 bases lay between the germline ends. This CDR3 is built from 17 residues. The CDR3 nucleotides are TGTGCCACCAGTTCAGGTTTAACGGACTCGAGCTCCTACGAGCAGTACTTC. It codes for CATSSGLTDSSSYEQYF.

This clonotype has just a few counts. CDR3 sequence (DNA): TGTGCCAGCAGTGGACTAGCGGGGGGGCCGGGCACCGGGGAGCTGTTTTTT. Translation: CASSGLAGGPGTGELFF. The V gene is TRBV25-1, the J gene TRBJ2-2, with 14 bases lining up with TRBD2. This CDR3 has 17 amino acids. Unmatched junction bases numbered 5, after V lost 4 bases and J lost 4 bases. Germline V gives CDR1 MGHDK, CDR2 SYGVNS.

At least ten counts were recorded for this clonotype. The CDR3 DNA reads TGCGCCAGCAGCTTGGAGCCAGGAAGCCTCTATGGCTACACCTTC. Translated: CASSLEPGSLYGYTF. V gene TRBV5-1 combines with J gene TRBJ1-2; D remains ambiguous. In germline, CDR1 is SGHRS, CDR2 YFSETQ. CDR3 size: 15 residues. V was clipped by 0 bases and J by 4 bases, with 13 bases between them.

This chain links TRBV3-1 with TRBJ1-3; D is ambiguous. The CDR3 is 17 residues long. Trimming removed 5 bases from V and 0 bases from J, with 17 bases in between. Germline CDR1 reads LGHDT; CDR2 reads YNNKEL (reference sequence). The CDR3 DNA reads TGTGCCAGCAGCTATGGAGGGCGCCTTAACTCTGGAAACACCATATATTTT. Encoded protein: CASSYGGRLNSGNTIYF.

The chain links TRBV12-3 or TRBV12-4 to TRBJ2-4; D is unclear. CDR3 length: 14 amino acids. The V and J ends lost 2 bases and 5 bases respectively, with 10 bases between them. In DNA, the CDR3 is TGTGCCAGCAGTTTACAGGCGGTCGAAAACATTCAGTACTTC. Its translation: CASSLQAVENIQYF.

The chain couples TRBV5-1 to TRBJ2-3; D ambiguous. CDR3 length: 15 residues. V lost 2 bases to trimming and J lost 2 bases, with 12 bases between them. Germline V CDR1 and CDR2: SGHRS, YFSETQ. This CDR3 is CASSFSSFITDTQYF. The CDR3 DNA reads TGCGCCAGCAGCTTTTCTTCTTTTATCACAGATACGCAGTATTTT.

The J gene is TRBJ2-1, the V gene TRBV12-3 or TRBV12-4, with TRBD1 matching 10 bases. This CDR3 contains 15 residues. The V segment lost 5 bases and the J segment 7 bases; nucleotides outside the gene matches: 8. CDR3 amino acids: CASSADRGFLNEQFF. CDR3 DNA sequence: TGTGCCAGCAGTGCGGACAGGGGGTTCCTTAATGAGCAGTTCTTC.

The V and J genes are TRBV5-8 and TRBJ2-1; maybe TRBD2 (6 bases). This CDR3 spans 16 amino acids. Trimming pared 1 base from V and 3 bases from J, leaving 14 bases between. The germline V gene encodes CDR1 SGHTS and CDR2 YDEGEE. The CDR3 DNA follows: TGTGCCAGCAGCTTGTATAGACTAGGGGTCTACAATGAGCAGTTCTTC. It is translated as CASSLYRLGVYNEQFF.

This clonotype was picked up many times. The chain uses TRBV28 and TRBJ2-7; D may be TRBD2 (5 bases). Germline V gene lookup returns CDR1 MDHEN and CDR2 SYDVKM. V was clipped by 6 bases and J by 4 bases, with 19 bases between them. The CDR3 has 15 amino acids. This CDR3 is CASSPTARVGYEQYF. CDR3 coding DNA: TGTGCCAGCAGCCCTACGGCGAGGGTCGGATACGAGCAGTACTTC.

In its sample, this clonotype was seen a few times. The chain combines TRBV4-2 with TRBJ1-1, with D uncertain. CDR3 length: 15 residues. V lost 0 bases and J 1 base, leaving 9 bases between the germline ends. Germline values: CDR1 LGHNA, CDR2 YNFKEQ. CDR3 bases: TGTGCCAGCAGCCAAGAGTACAGAGCGAACACTGAAGCTTTCTTT. Encoded protein: CASSQEYRANTEAFF.

The rearrangement uses TRBV5-6 and TRBJ1-5; TRBD1 agrees at 7 bases. V shed 1 base and J 3 bases; nucleotides not matched to a gene: 7. The CDR3 has 16 residues. CDR1 and CDR2 (germline): SGHDT, YYEEEE. The CDR3 sequence: CASSLLARGFNQPQHF. For the CDR3, the DNA is TGTGCCAGCAGCTTGCTCGCCAGGGGGTTCAATCAGCCCCAGCATTTT.

The CDR3 DNA follows: TGTGCCAGCAGCCCCCAGGAGGGACATTCTTTAGATGGCTACACCTTC. It yields the protein CASSPQEGHSLDGYTF. The rearrangement links TRBV21-1 to TRBJ1-2; the D call of TRBD1 is as the table states it, not checked on the DNA. TRBV21-1 is recorded as a pseudogene. The CDR3 has 16 residues.

The V call is TRBV9, the J call TRBJ2-7; no firm D call. CDR1 is SGDLS, CDR2 YYNGEE, per germline. Trimming took off 0 bases at V and 0 bases at J, with 10 bases between the two ends. The CDR3 contains 15 residues. Here the CDR3 reads CASSVEGRSSYEQYF. CDR3 in DNA: TGTGCCAGCAGCGTAGAAGGCCGGAGCTCCTACGAGCAGTACTTC.

The sample holds many counts of this clonotype. The V and J genes are TRBV12-3 or TRBV12-4 and TRBJ2-7; D is unresolved. The CDR3 spans 13 residues. The V gene lost 5 bases and the J gene lost 4 bases, with 12 bases spanning the gap. The CDR3 DNA sequence: TGTGCCAGCAGTCCTCCGGGCCCTTACGAGCAGTACTTC. Translated: CASSPPGPYEQYF.

Only a few counts were recorded for this clonotype. The rearrangement joins TRBV5-1 to TRBJ2-1, with 12 positions matching TRBD2. Germline CDR1 and CDR2: SGHRS and YFSETQ. The CDR3 covers 16 residues. Trimming took 4 bases from V and 8 from J; bases not matched to a gene: 10. The CDR3 region has the DNA TGCGCCAGCAGCCCACAACTAGCGGGAGGTGGCGATGAGCAGTTCTTC. Translating it yields CASSPQLAGGGDEQFF.

This clonotype was seen only once. V usage is TRBV18 and J usage is TRBJ2-7; D possibly corresponds to TRBD1 (6 bases). V lost 3 bases, J lost 5 bases, and 14 bases lay in between. The CDR3 covers 14 residues. The germline gives CDR1 KGHSH, CDR2 LQKENI. The CDR3 region is CASSPSAGVNEQYF. CDR3 DNA: TGTGCCAGCTCACCCTCGGCAGGGGTTAACGAGCAGTACTTC. Looking up the rest from reference TRBV18 and TRBJ2-7 gives the full variable domain: NAGVMQNPRHLVRRRGQEARLRCSPMKGHSHVYWYRQLPEEGLKFMVYLQKENIIDESGMPKERFSAEFPKEGPSILRIQQVVRGDSAAYFCASSPSAGVNEQYFGPGTRLTVT.

This rearrangement joins TRBV5-6 to TRBJ2-1; no clear D. The length of the CDR3 is 13 residues. Trimming stripped 0 bases from V and 6 bases from J, with 7 bases between. CDR1 is SGHDT, CDR2 YYEEEE, per germline. The CDR3 bases are TGTGCCAGCAGCTTGGACATCCTCAATGAGCAGTTCTTC. Translating gives CASSLDILNEQFF.

This clonotype was counted only a few times. The chain carries TRBV20-1 and TRBJ2-3; TRBD2 agrees at 10 bases. The CDR3 has 12 residues. Looked up from germline, CDR1 is DFQATT and CDR2 is SNEGSKA (reference sequence). CDR3: CSGLADTDTQYF. In DNA, the CDR3 is TGCAGCGGACTAGCGGACACAGATACGCAGTATTTT.

The chain combines TRBV14 with TRBJ2-2; weak D call: TRBD1 (5 bases). Trimming removed 2 bases from V and 4 bases from J, with 14 bases in between. CDR1 is SGHDN and CDR2 is FVKESK in the germline V gene. The CDR3 has 16 amino acids. CDR3 loop: CASSQPRTNPTGELFF. The CDR3 DNA reads TGTGCCAGCAGCCAACCTAGGACAAATCCCACCGGGGAGCTGTTTTTT.